Presented here are 7 T cell receptor beta chains from one specimen sequenced in a study of blood T cell repertoires in COVID-19 (dated by TCRdb to about 2020). Libraries were made using the immunoSEQ multiplex PCR assay. TCRdb took this table from immuneACCESS and kept in-frame rearrangements with V and J called. Such tables lack part of the clones; where checked against another copy, unresolved V genes explain under half of the gap, and the rest is unexplained. The sample table contains roughly 230,000 clones; only one count was recorded for 75% to 90% of them. The ten largest clones take up less than 5% of the sample. Sequences were obtained from peripheral blood. The receptor source for this set is a woman aged 40 to 50 who had recovered from COVID-19.

In regard to this clone: One end of the junction fails to match germline, which may point to a read error. V is TRBV5-6 and J is TRBJ2-5; 9 bases are shared with TRBD1. The CDR3 sequence is 14 residues long. The germline V gene has CDR1 SGHDT and CDR2 YYEEEE. CDR3 nucleotides: TGTGCCAGCAGTTTGGTACAGGGGGCCGAGACCCAGTACTTC. This gives the protein CASSLVQGAETQYF.

The CDR3 region is CASSSGQGGEQYF. CDR3 nucleotides: TGTGCCAGCAGCTCCGGACAGGGAGGCGAGCAGTACTTC. The rearrangement links TRBV3-1 (or the pseudogene TRBV3-2) to TRBJ2-7, with 8 bases aligning to TRBD1. CDR1 is LGHDT, CDR2 YNNKEL, per germline (reference sequence). The CDR3 extends over 13 amino acids. V shed 5 bases, J shed 6 bases, and the junction held 6 bases outside the gene matches.

V and J are TRBV5-1 and TRBJ1-6; D gene ambiguous. CDR1 is SGHRS, CDR2 YFSETQ, per germline. The CDR3 is 16 residues long. V dropped 4 bases and J dropped 9 bases, with 20 bases sitting between them. The DNA of the CDR3 is TGCGCCAGCAGCCCGGGGAGGGTCGGTGGGAGTTCACCCCTCCACTTT. Protein sequence: CASSPGRVGGSSPLHF.

The genes are TRBV5-1 and TRBJ2-5; tentatively, D is TRBD1 (6 bases). Germline V CDR1 and CDR2: SGHRS, YFSETQ. The V and J ends lost 1 base and 3 bases respectively, with 7 bases between them. The CDR3 has 13 residues. The CDR3 loop reads CASSLSGEETQYF. CDR3 nucleotides: TGCGCCAGCAGCTTGTCAGGGGAAGAGACCCAGTACTTC.

The chain combines TRBV28 with TRBJ1-5; no reliable D call. The V gene's germline CDR1 is MDHEN and CDR2 SYDVKM. Trimming removed 3 bases at V and 0 bases at J, with 3 bases between. The CDR3 runs to 13 residues. The CDR3 region has the DNA TGTGCCAGCAGTTTCGTTAGCAATCAGCCCCAGCATTTT. Protein sequence: CASSFVSNQPQHF.

This clone was seen just once. The chain joins TRBV10-3 to TRBJ2-3, with 7 bases aligning to TRBD1. V trimming: 2 bases; J trimming: 6 bases; junction bases outside the gene matches: 8. The CDR3 has 15 amino acids. CDR1 and CDR2 from the germline V gene are ENHRY and SYGVKD. Written as DNA, the CDR3 is TGTGCCATCAGTGAGGGACAGGAGGAGCGGGATACGCAGTATTTT. It yields the protein CAISEGQEERDTQYF.

J is TRBJ2-5 and V is TRBV7-2; the match to TRBD2 covers 7 bases. The germline V gene encodes CDR1 SGHTA and CDR2 FQGNSA. The CDR3 has 14 amino acids. V lost 1 base, J lost 1 base, and 0 bases stayed unmatched. CDR3 residues: CASSLGLAQETQYF. CDR3 sequence (DNA): TGTGCCAGCAGCTTAGGACTAGCCCAAGAGACCCAGTACTTC.